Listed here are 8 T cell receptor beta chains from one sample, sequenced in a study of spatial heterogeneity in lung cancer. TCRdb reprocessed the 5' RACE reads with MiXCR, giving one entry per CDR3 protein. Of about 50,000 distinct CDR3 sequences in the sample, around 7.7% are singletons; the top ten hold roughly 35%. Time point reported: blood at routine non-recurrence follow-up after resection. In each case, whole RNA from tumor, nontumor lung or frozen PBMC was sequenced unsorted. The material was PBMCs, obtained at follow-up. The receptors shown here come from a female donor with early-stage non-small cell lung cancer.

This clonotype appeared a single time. The CDR3 DNA reads TGCAGCGCCTCACAAGAGACCCAGTACTTC. This sequence encodes CSASQETQYF. V usage is TRBV29-1 and J usage is TRBJ2-5; no definite D call. The CDR3 has 10 residues. Trimming pared 7 bases from V and 2 bases from J, leaving 5 bases between. Germline V CDR1 and CDR2: SQVTM, ANQGSEA.

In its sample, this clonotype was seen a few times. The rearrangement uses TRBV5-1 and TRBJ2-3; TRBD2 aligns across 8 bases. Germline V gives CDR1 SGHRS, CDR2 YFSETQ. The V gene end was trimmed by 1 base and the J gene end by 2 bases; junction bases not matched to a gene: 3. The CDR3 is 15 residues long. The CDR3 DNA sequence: TGCGCCAGCAGCTTGCCGACTAGCGCCACAGATACGCAGTATTTT. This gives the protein CASSLPTSATDTQYF. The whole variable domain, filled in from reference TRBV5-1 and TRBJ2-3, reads KAGVTQTPRYLIKTRGQQVTLSCSPISGHRSVSWYQQTPGQGLQFLFEYFSETQRNKGNFPGRFSGRQFSNSRSEMNVSTLELGDSALYLCASSLPTSATDTQYFGPGTRLTVL.

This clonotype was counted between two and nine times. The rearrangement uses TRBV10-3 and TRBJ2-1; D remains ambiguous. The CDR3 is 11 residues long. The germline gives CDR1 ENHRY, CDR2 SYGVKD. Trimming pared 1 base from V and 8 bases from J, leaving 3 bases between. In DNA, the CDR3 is TGTGCCATCAGTGAGTGGGATGAGCAGTTCTTC. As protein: CAISEWDEQFF.

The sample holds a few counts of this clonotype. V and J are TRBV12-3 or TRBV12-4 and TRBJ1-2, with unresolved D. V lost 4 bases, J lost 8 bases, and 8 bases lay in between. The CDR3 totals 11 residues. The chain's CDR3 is CASSSVRGYTF. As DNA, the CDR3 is TGTGCCAGCAGTTCCGTTAGGGGCTACACCTTC.

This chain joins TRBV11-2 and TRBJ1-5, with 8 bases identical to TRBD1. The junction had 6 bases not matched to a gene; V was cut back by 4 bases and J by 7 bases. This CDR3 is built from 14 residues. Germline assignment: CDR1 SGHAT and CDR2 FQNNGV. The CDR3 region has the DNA TGTGCCAGCAGCTCGGACAGGGCGGGGCAGCCCCAGCATTTT. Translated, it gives CASSSDRAGQPQHF.

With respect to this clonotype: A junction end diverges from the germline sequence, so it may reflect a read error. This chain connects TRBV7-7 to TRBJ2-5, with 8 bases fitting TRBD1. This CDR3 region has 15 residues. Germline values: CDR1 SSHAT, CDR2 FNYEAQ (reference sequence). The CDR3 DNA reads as TGTGCTAGCAGCTTACAGCCAGGGGGCCGAGAGACCCAGTACTTC. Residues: CASSLQPGGRETQYF.

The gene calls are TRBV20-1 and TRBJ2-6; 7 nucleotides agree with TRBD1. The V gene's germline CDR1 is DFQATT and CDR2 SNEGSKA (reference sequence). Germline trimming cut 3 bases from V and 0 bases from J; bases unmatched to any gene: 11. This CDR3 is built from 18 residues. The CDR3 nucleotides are TGCAGTGCTAGTCGCTCGGGACAGCACTTCTCTGGGGCCAACGTCCTGACTTTC. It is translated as CSASRSGQHFSGANVLTF.

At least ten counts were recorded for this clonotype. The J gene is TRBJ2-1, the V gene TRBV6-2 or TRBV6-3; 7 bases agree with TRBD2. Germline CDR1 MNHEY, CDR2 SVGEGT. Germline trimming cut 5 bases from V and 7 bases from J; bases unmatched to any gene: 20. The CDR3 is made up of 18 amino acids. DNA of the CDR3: TGTGCCAGCAGTCCAAGCAGAACTAGCGCCTACCCTGGGAATGAGCAGTTCTTC. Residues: CASSPSRTSAYPGNEQFF.